These 30 T cell receptor beta chains share one sample of origin, sequenced in a study of OX40 agonist ivuxolimab in advanced cancers. Libraries were prepared by immunoSEQ multiplex PCR; TCRdb keeps only in-frame clonotypes and omits some of them. The profile shows 35,000 to 45,000 clones, over 80% of them singletons. Sample: CD4+ or CD8+ T cells sorted from blood, taken in a trial of the OX40 agonist ivuxolimab. The receptor set was obtained from an adult with an advanced solid tumor such as melanoma, head and neck, liver or kidney cancer.

The V call is TRBV15, the J call TRBJ2-3; TRBD1 matches at 9 bases. After removal of 1 base from V and 4 bases from J, the junction contained 9 bases not matched to a gene. CDR3 size: 17 residues. Germline V CDR1 and CDR2: LNHNV, YYDKDF (reference sequence). CDR3 in amino acids: CATSRAKWTGVSDTQYF. For the CDR3, the DNA is TGTGCCACCAGCAGAGCCAAGTGGACAGGGGTTTCAGATACGCAGTATTTT.

This chain connects TRBV7-9 to TRBJ2-1; 11 bases agree with TRBD2. Germline values: CDR1 SEHNR, CDR2 FQNEAQ (reference sequence). The V gene end was trimmed by 4 bases and the J gene end by 0 bases; junction bases not matched to a gene: 2. This CDR3 comprises 16 residues. CDR3 DNA: TGTGCCAGCAGCTCTCTAGCGGGGGGCTCCTACAATGAGCAGTTCTTC. Amino acids: CASSSLAGGSYNEQFF.

This chain's CDR3 is CASSLLRDRDHEQYF. DNA of the CDR3: TGCGCCAGCAGCTTGTTGAGGGACAGGGACCACGAGCAGTACTTC. The gene calls are TRBV5-1 and TRBJ2-7; 9 nucleotides line up with TRBD1. In germline, CDR1 is SGHRS, CDR2 YFSETQ. After removal of 1 base from V and 5 bases from J, the junction contained 7 bases not matched to a gene. The CDR3 covers 15 residues. The full variable domain, its missing parts supplied by reference TRBV5-1 and TRBJ2-7, is KAGVTQTPRYLIKTRGQQVTLSCSPISGHRSVSWYQQTPGQGLQFLFEYFSETQRNKGNFPGRFSGRQFSNSRSEMNVSTLELGDSALYLCASSLLRDRDHEQYFGPGTRLTVT.

The chain employs TRBV4-1 and TRBJ2-2, with D hard to call. This CDR3 is 15 amino acids long. Trimming took off 1 base at V and 1 base at J, with 7 bases between the two ends. The germline V gene encodes CDR1 MGHRA and CDR2 YSYEKL. The CDR3 region has the DNA TGCGCCAGCAGCCAAGTAACCCGGAACACCGGGGAGCTGTTTTTT. Its translation is CASSQVTRNTGELFF.

CDR3 DNA: TGTGCCAGCAGTGAATCGAGGGCGTGGGGGGCCAACGTCCTGACTTTC. Translation: CASSESRAWGANVLTF. This chain uses TRBV2 with TRBJ2-6, with D perhaps TRBD2 (5 bases). V lost 2 bases, J lost 4 bases, and 12 bases lay in between. The length of the CDR3 is 16 residues. Per germline, CDR1 SNHLY and CDR2 FYNNEI.

This chain uses TRBV19 with TRBJ2-3; D is uncertain. With 0 bases removed from V and 6 bases from J, the gap between germline ends came to 7 bases. Germline lookup yields CDR1 LNHDA and CDR2 SQIVND (reference sequence). CDR3 length: 13 amino acids. The CDR3 DNA is TGTGCCAGTAGTATAGACTGGCGGGATACGCAGTATTTT. It yields the protein CASSIDWRDTQYF.

The rearrangement joins TRBV7-6 to TRBJ2-5, with a possible D match to TRBD2 (5 bases). This CDR3 has 13 residues. The ends were cut back, 1 base at V and 10 bases at J, with 13 bases in the middle. In germline, CDR1 is SGHVS, CDR2 FNYEAQ. The CDR3 loop reads CASSLELGDSQYF. In nucleotides, the CDR3 is TGTGCCAGCAGCTTAGAACTCGGGGATAGCCAGTACTTC.

The rearrangement uses TRBV10-3 and TRBJ1-4; no definite D call. Germline CDR1 and CDR2: ENHRY and SYGVKD. This CDR3 has 14 residues. V lost 2 bases to trimming and J lost 11 bases, with 15 bases between them. The CDR3 protein is CAISEVPAGGKLFF. CDR3 sequence (DNA): TGTGCCATCAGTGAGGTCCCAGCGGGTGGTAAACTGTTTTTT.

The chain links TRBV2 to TRBJ2-3; 11 bases map to TRBD2. The CDR3 runs to 15 residues. Trimming at V came to 6 bases and at J to 5 bases, leaving 7 bases not matched to a gene. Germline CDR1 SNHLY, CDR2 FYNNEI. The CDR3 DNA reads as TGTGCCAGCAGACAAACTAGCGGGAGAGGAGATACGCAGTATTTT. The encoded protein is CASRQTSGRGDTQYF.

This chain links TRBV9 with TRBJ2-7; D gene ambiguous. CDR1 and CDR2 from the germline V gene are SGDLS and YYNGEE. The ends were cut back, 3 bases at V and 1 base at J, with 8 bases in the middle. The CDR3 totals 13 residues. The CDR3 sequence: CASSGTDSYEQYF. In DNA form, the CDR3 reads TGTGCCAGCAGCGGAACAGATTCCTACGAGCAGTACTTC.

This clone was seen more than once but under ten times. This chain joins TRBV5-1 and TRBJ1-2, with D perhaps TRBD1 (5 bases). The CDR3 loop spans 16 amino acids. The V end lost 0 bases, the J end lost 6 bases, and 18 bases lay between the germline ends. Germline assignment: CDR1 SGHRS and CDR2 YFSETQ. CDR3 nucleotides: TGCGCCAGCAGCTTGGTGTCTGCAGGGAGGTTGGATGGCTACACCTTC. Protein product: CASSLVSAGRLDGYTF.

The rearrangement links TRBV6-5 to TRBJ2-7, with D possibly matching TRBD1 (7 bases). The CDR3 consists of 15 residues. V gave up 2 bases and J gave up 2 bases, with 13 bases separating them. Germline-derived CDR1 and CDR2 are MNHEY and SVGAGI. CDR3 nucleotide sequence: TGTGCCAGCAGTTACGCCCCAGGGGGGACCTACGAGCAGTACTTC. Protein: CASSYAPGGTYEQYF.

The chain has TRBV4-1 and TRBJ1-4; D is ambiguous. Per the germline V gene, CDR1 is MGHRA and CDR2 is YSYEKL. This CDR3 spans 14 amino acids. Trimming shortened V by 4 bases and J by 6 bases, and 12 bases separated the two germline ends. The CDR3 region is CASSPEEFYEKLFF. The CDR3 region has the DNA TGCGCCAGCAGCCCAGAGGAGTTCTATGAAAAACTGTTTTTT.

The count of this clone is one. The chain employs TRBV27 and TRBJ2-6, with 7 bases lining up with TRBD1. CDR1 is MNHEY, CDR2 SMNVEV, per germline (reference sequence). The CDR3 has 16 residues. The V and J ends lost 5 bases and 0 bases, in that order; junction bases with no gene match: 4. This chain's CDR3 is CASSQTGVSGANVLTF. As DNA, the CDR3 is TGTGCCAGCAGTCAAACAGGGGTCTCTGGGGCCAACGTCCTGACTTTC. The full variable domain, its missing parts supplied by reference TRBV27 and TRBJ2-6, is EAQVTQNPRYLITVTGKKLTVTCSQNMNHEYMSWYRQDPGLGLRQIYYSMNVEVTDKGDVPEGYKVSRKEKRNFPLILESPSPNQTSLYFCASSQTGVSGANVLTFGAGSRLTVL.

The sample holds one count of this clone. This rearrangement joins TRBV10-1 to TRBJ2-3; possible D gene TRBD2, 5 bases. CDR3 length equals 16 residues. The V gene's germline CDR1 is WNHNN and CDR2 SYGVQD (reference sequence). The V gene lost 3 bases and the J gene lost 2 bases, with 15 bases spanning the gap. The chain's CDR3 is CASSDNEGVNTDTQYF. In nucleotides, the CDR3 is TGCGCCAGCAGTGACAACGAGGGAGTAAACACAGATACGCAGTATTTT.

The V and J genes are TRBV5-1 and TRBJ2-2; no clear D gene. Germline V gene sequence: CDR1 SGHRS, CDR2 YFSETQ. This CDR3 contains 17 residues. V was trimmed by 0 bases and J by 0 bases, leaving 12 bases between them. In nucleotides, the CDR3 is TGCGCCAGCAGCTTGGGGCTAGGCGATCCGAACACCGGGGAGCTGTTTTTT. Protein sequence: CASSLGLGDPNTGELFF.

The chain has TRBV19 and TRBJ2-7; D uncertain. Germline CDR1 reads LNHDA; CDR2 reads SQIVND (reference sequence). The CDR3 sequence is 11 residues long. The V gene lost 6 bases and the J gene lost 0 bases, with 3 bases spanning the gap. The CDR3 loop is CASRSSYEQYF. CDR3 nucleotides: TGTGCCAGTAGAAGCTCCTACGAGCAGTACTTC.

This chain uses TRBV19 with TRBJ2-6; 7 nucleotides match TRBD2. The CDR3 length is 17 residues. The V gene's germline CDR1 is LNHDA and CDR2 SQIVND (reference sequence). V lost 7 bases, J lost 2 bases, and 11 bases stayed unmatched. The CDR3 spells CASNEVRELPGANVLTF. In DNA form, the CDR3 reads TGTGCCAGTAACGAGGTGCGGGAGTTACCTGGGGCCAACGTCCTGACTTTC.

The gene calls are TRBV6-5 and TRBJ2-5, with 9 bases fitting TRBD2. V lost 7 bases, J lost 5 bases, and 11 bases stayed unmatched. Germline CDR1 and CDR2: MNHEY and SVGAGI. The CDR3 runs to 15 residues. CDR3 sequence (DNA): TGTGCCAGCAACCTTGCGGGAGGGCCGTCGGAGACCCAGTACTTC. Translated: CASNLAGGPSETQYF.

V and J are TRBV7-2 and TRBJ2-3, with 7 bases fitting TRBD2. The CDR3 covers 15 residues. The ends lost 3 bases at V and 2 bases at J; junction bases unmatched: 5. Germline V lookup: CDR1 SGHTA, CDR2 FQGNSA. The CDR3 DNA sequence: TGTGCCAGCAGCTTTGGCGGGAGTGACACAGATACGCAGTATTTT. Translated, it gives CASSFGGSDTDTQYF.

The chain combines TRBV5-1 with TRBJ2-3; 7 nucleotides align to TRBD2. V trimming: 5 bases; J trimming: 4 bases; junction bases outside the gene matches: 13. CDR3 length: 16 amino acids. The V gene's germline CDR1 is SGHRS and CDR2 YFSETQ. The CDR3 loop is CASRSSSGTLPDTQYF. CDR3 DNA sequence: TGCGCCAGCAGATCGTCTAGCGGAACCCTTCCAGATACGCAGTATTTT.

This chain uses TRBV6-5 with TRBJ2-7; 7 bases match TRBD2. V lost 10 bases and J lost 5; bases outside the gene matches: 11. The CDR3 extends over 13 amino acids. Germline CDR1 is MNHEY and CDR2 is SVGAGI. CDR3 coding DNA: TGTGCCACCCGGCGGGGGATGAGGAACGAGCAGTACTTC. Its translation is CATRRGMRNEQYF.

The V call is TRBV4-2, the J call TRBJ1-1, with no clear D. This CDR3 is 13 amino acids long. Germline-derived CDR1 and CDR2 are LGHNA and YNFKEQ. V was pared by 5 bases and J by 0 bases, with 7 bases between. The CDR3 here is CASSLELNTEAFF. The CDR3 DNA follows: TGTGCCAGCAGCTTGGAACTGAACACTGAAGCTTTCTTT.

The rearrangement links TRBV19 to TRBJ2-3; TRBD2 matches at 7 bases. The germline V gene encodes CDR1 LNHDA and CDR2 SQIVND (reference sequence). The V and J ends lost 3 bases and 4 bases, in that order; junction bases with no gene match: 7. This CDR3 comprises 15 residues. The chain's CDR3 is CASSMMTSLPDTQYF. CDR3 bases: TGTGCCAGTAGTATGATGACTAGCCTCCCAGATACGCAGTATTTT.

The chain couples TRBV15 to TRBJ2-3, with 7 nucleotides matching TRBD2. Germline CDR1 and CDR2: LNHNV and YYDKDF (reference sequence). V gave up 8 bases and J gave up 2 bases; unmatched junction bases: 4. CDR3 length equals 13 residues. In DNA, the CDR3 is TGTGCCACCTCTAGCGGTTTCACAGATACGCAGTATTTT. This codes for CATSSGFTDTQYF.

This chain links TRBV19 with TRBJ1-5, with a possible D match to TRBD1 (5 bases). Germline loops: CDR1 LNHDA, CDR2 SQIVND (reference sequence). V was cut by 7 bases and J by 8 bases, with 12 bases left in between. The CDR3 length is 12 residues. CDR3 bases: TGTGCCAGTAAGTACGGGGCTGAGCCCCAGCATTTT. Amino acids: CASKYGAEPQHF.

V and J are TRBV7-8 and TRBJ2-3, with 11 bases lining up with TRBD2. The V segment lost 0 bases and the J segment 5 bases; nucleotides outside the gene matches: 7. This CDR3 is 17 amino acids long. Germline V gene sequence: CDR1 SGHVS, CDR2 FQNEAQ. The CDR3 DNA sequence: TGTGCCAGCAGCTTAGCCCTAGGGACTAGCGGTCTAGATACGCAGTATTTT. It translates to CASSLALGTSGLDTQYF.

This chain links TRBV6-5 with TRBJ1-4; no clear D. This CDR3 comprises 14 residues. The ends were cut back, 2 bases at V and 6 bases at J, with 10 bases in the middle. Germline lookup yields CDR1 MNHEY and CDR2 SVGAGI. CDR3 DNA: TGTGCCAGCAGTTACGAGGCGTACCATGAAAAACTGTTTTTT. Translation gives CASSYEAYHEKLFF.

The chain employs TRBV13 and TRBJ2-2; D possibly uses TRBD1 or TRBD2 (5 bases each). The germline V gene encodes CDR1 PRHDT and CDR2 FYEKMQ (reference sequence). The CDR3 runs to 14 residues. With 8 bases removed from V and 0 bases from J, the gap between germline ends came to 10 bases. The CDR3 protein is CASAGTANTGELFF. CDR3 nucleotides: TGTGCCAGCGCCGGGACGGCGAACACCGGGGAGCTGTTTTTT.

This chain links TRBV19 with TRBJ2-1; 13 nucleotides match TRBD2. Germline V gene sequence: CDR1 LNHDA, CDR2 SQIVND (reference sequence). With V trimmed by 7 bases and J by 5 bases, 5 bases remained unmatched. The CDR3 spans 15 residues. CDR3 region: CASTRGLAGNNEQFF. In nucleotides, the CDR3 is TGTGCCAGTACCCGGGGACTAGCGGGGAACAATGAGCAGTTCTTC.